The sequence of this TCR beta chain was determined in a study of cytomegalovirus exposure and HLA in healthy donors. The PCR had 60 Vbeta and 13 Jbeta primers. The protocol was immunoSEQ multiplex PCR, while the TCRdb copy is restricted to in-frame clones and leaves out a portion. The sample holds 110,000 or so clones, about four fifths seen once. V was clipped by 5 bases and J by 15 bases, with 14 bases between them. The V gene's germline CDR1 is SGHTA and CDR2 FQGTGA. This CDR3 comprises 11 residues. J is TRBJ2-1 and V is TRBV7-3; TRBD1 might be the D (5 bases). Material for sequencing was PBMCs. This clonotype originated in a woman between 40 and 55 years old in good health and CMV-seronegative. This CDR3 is CASSAQGIPFF. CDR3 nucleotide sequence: TGTGCCAGCAGCGCGCAGGGTATCCCGTTCTTC.